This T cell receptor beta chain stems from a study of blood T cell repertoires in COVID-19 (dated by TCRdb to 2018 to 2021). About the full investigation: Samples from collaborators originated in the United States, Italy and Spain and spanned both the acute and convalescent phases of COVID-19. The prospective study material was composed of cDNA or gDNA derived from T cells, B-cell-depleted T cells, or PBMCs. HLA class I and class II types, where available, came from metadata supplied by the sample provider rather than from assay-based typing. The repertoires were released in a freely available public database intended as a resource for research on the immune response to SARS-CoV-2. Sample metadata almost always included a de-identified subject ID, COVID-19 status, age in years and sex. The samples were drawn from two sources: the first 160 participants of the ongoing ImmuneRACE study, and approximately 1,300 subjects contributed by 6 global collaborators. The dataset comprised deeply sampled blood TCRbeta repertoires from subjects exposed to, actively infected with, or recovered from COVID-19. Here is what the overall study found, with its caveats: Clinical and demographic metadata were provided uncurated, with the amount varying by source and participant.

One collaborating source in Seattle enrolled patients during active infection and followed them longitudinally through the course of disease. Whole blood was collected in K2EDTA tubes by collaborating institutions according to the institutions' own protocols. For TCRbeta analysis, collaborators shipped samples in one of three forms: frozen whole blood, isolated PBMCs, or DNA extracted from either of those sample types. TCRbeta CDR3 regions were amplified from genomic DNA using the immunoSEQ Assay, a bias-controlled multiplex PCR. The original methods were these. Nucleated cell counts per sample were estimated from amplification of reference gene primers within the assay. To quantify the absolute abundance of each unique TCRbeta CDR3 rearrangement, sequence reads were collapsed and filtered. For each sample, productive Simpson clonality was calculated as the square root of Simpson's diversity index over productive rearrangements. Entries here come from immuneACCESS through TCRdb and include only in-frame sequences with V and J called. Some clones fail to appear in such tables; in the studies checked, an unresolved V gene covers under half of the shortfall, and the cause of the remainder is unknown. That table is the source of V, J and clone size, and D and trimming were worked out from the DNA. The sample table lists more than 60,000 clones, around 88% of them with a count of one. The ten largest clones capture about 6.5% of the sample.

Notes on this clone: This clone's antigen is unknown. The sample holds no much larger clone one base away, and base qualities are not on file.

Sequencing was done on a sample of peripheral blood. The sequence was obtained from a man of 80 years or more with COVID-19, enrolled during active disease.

This receptor carries the CDR3 CASSTRQGVGYGYTF. The DNA sequence is TGTGCCAGCAGTACTCGACAGGGGGTAGGCTATGGCTACACCTTC. In this chain, TRBV2 is recombined with TRBJ1-2; 9 bases in between match TRBD1. CDR1 and CDR2 are drawn from the germline V gene: SNHLY, FYNNEI. The CDR3 numbers 15 residues from cysteine through phenylalanine. CDR3 DNA only is kept here, 45 bases in frame from base 1. After removal of 5 bases from V and 4 bases from J, the junction retains 8 bases not matched to a gene. Outside the CDR3, residues come from the reference TRBV2 and TRBJ1-2 proteins, so the full variable domain is: EPEVTQTPSHQVTQMGQEVILRCVPISNHLYFYWYRQILGQKVEFLVSFYNNEISEKSEIFDDQFSVERPDGSNFTLKIRSTKLEDSAMYFCASSTRQGVGYGYTFGSGTRLTVV.